This TCR beta chain was identified in a study of T-cell reconstitution after alpha-beta-depleted transplantation in children. The TCRbeta library was prepared with unique molecular identifiers. From the PCR reads, TCRdb called clonotypes with MiXCR, one entry per CDR3 protein. This table has hundreds of thousands of distinct CDR3 sequences, 10% appearing once. CDR3 size: 15 residues. Trimming at V came to 2 bases and at J to 8 bases, leaving 6 bases not matched to a gene. Per the germline V gene, CDR1 is KGHDR and CDR2 is SFDVKD. The TCR sequence derives from a human donor who donated a stem cell graft to a child with acute myeloid leukemia. Specimen: PBMCs from the stem cell graft donor, collected from the stem cell graft. The rearrangement joins TRBV24-1 to TRBJ1-5; TRBD1 matches at 9 bases. In DNA form, the CDR3 reads TGTGCCACCAGTGATTCTGGACAGGGGATCAAGCCCCAGCATTTT. Amino acid sequence: CATSDSGQGIKPQHF.